Below, 12 T cell receptor beta chains from the same sample are listed, as sequenced in a study of beta chain features in type 1 diabetes. Of the isolated RNA, all was reverse transcribed, and so the sequenced material was expressed TCRB transcripts. Sequenced by immunoSEQ multiplex PCR; TCRdb stores in-frame clones only, minus some. The sample consists of under 90,000 clones, around a third of them appearing once. The sequenced sample was stem cell memory CD4+ T cells from blood. The origin of the receptors is a woman between 18 and 30 years old in good health.

This chain links TRBV30 with TRBJ2-2; D might be TRBD1 (5 bases). V was clipped by 1 base and J by 2 bases, with 17 bases between them. From germline, CDR1 is GTSNPN and CDR2 SVGIG (reference sequence). The length of the CDR3 is 17 residues. CDR3 coding DNA: TGTGCCTGGAGTGGTTTCACACCAGGGTACAACACCGGGGAGCTGTTTTTT. It codes for CAWSGFTPGYNTGELFF.

The chain uses TRBV18 and TRBJ2-7; possible D gene TRBD2, 6 bases. The germline V gene encodes CDR1 KGHSH and CDR2 LQKENI. The CDR3 covers 15 residues. V was shortened by 0 bases and J by 7 bases, with 16 bases between the two germline ends. CDR3 in amino acids: CASSPPGGRPVEQYF. The DNA for the CDR3 is TGTGCCAGCTCACCACCGGGAGGACGTCCGGTGGAGCAGTACTTC. Full variable domain (remainder filled in from reference TRBV18 and TRBJ2-7): NAGVMQNPRHLVRRRGQEARLRCSPMKGHSHVYWYRQLPEEGLKFMVYLQKENIIDESGMPKERFSAEFPKEGPSILRIQQVVRGDSAAYFCASSPPGGRPVEQYFGPGTRLTVT.

This clone was seen a handful of times. The chain couples TRBV7-9 to TRBJ2-1; D might be TRBD2 (6 bases). CDR1 SEHNR and CDR2 FQNEAQ come from the germline V gene (reference sequence). Trimming pared 1 base from V and 4 bases from J, leaving 23 bases between. The CDR3 covers 19 residues. The CDR3 region has the DNA TGTGCCAGCAGCTTAGTAAGGGAGGTCGCTCCATGGCGGTACAATGAGCAGTTCTTC. Translation gives CASSLVREVAPWRYNEQFF.

V is TRBV29-1 and J is TRBJ2-7; 7 bases align to TRBD2. Trimming cost V 6 bases and J 2 bases; bases outside gene matches: 10. The CDR3 totals 14 residues. Germline V gene sequence: CDR1 SQVTM, CDR2 ANQGSEA. The CDR3 region is CSVRRGGSPYEQYF. CDR3 nucleotides: TGCAGCGTCCGGAGGGGCGGGAGCCCCTACGAGCAGTACTTC.

The V and J genes are TRBV19 and TRBJ1-1, with D tentatively TRBD1 (5 bases). Trimming left V 3 bases short and J 5 bases short, with 10 bases between. The germline V gene has CDR1 LNHDA and CDR2 SQIVND (reference sequence). The CDR3 is 13 amino acids. The CDR3 bases are TGTGCCAGTAGTATCTGGGGGGGAACTGAAGCTTTCTTT. Translating it yields CASSIWGGTEAFF.

The chain has TRBV11-2 and TRBJ1-1; D unclear. The CDR3 extends over 13 amino acids. Germline-derived CDR1 and CDR2 are SGHAT and FQNNGV. V lost 5 bases, J lost 5 bases, and 12 bases lay in between. The DNA for the CDR3 is TGTGCCAGCAGCCAGGCCTTGGATACTGAAGCTTTCTTT. It yields the protein CASSQALDTEAFF.

The rearrangement joins TRBV5-1 to TRBJ1-3; no clear D gene. Germline lookup yields CDR1 SGHRS and CDR2 YFSETQ. There are 14 residues in the CDR3. Trimming took off 2 bases at V and 0 bases at J, with 6 bases between the two ends. The chain's CDR3 is CASSLQTSGNTIYF. The CDR3 DNA sequence: TGCGCCAGCAGCTTACAGACCTCTGGAAACACCATATATTTT.

The chain joins TRBV27 to TRBJ2-1, with 11 bases aligning to TRBD2. After removal of 2 bases from V and 2 bases from J, the junction contained 2 bases not matched to a gene. Germline CDR1 and CDR2: MNHEY and SMNVEV (reference sequence). The CDR3 contains 16 residues. In DNA form, the CDR3 reads TGTGCCAGCAGTTTACAGGGACTAGCGGCCTACAATGAGCAGTTCTTC. Its protein product is CASSLQGLAAYNEQFF.

The V and J genes are TRBV30 and TRBJ2-3; D is unresolved. This CDR3 comprises 14 residues. Germline V gives CDR1 GTSNPN, CDR2 SVGIG (reference sequence). Deletions cut 1 base from V and 0 bases from J, with 8 bases between. The CDR3 nucleotides read TGTGCCTGGAGTGGAGTCCGCAGCACAGATACGCAGTATTTT. Amino acid sequence: CAWSGVRSTDTQYF.

This chain joins TRBV9 and TRBJ1-2; 8 nucleotides line up with TRBD1. Per the germline V gene, CDR1 is SGDLS and CDR2 is YYNGEE. This CDR3 is built from 13 residues. Trimming cost V 0 bases and J 6 bases; bases outside gene matches: 1. The CDR3 reads CASSVGQGNGYTF. As DNA, the CDR3 is TGTGCCAGCAGCGTAGGACAGGGGAATGGCTACACCTTC.

The chain links TRBV19 to TRBJ2-3; 9 bases map to TRBD1. The trim removed 4 bases at V and 5 bases at J, leaving 4 bases unmatched. From germline, CDR1 is LNHDA and CDR2 SQIVND (reference sequence). The CDR3 has 14 residues. The CDR3 DNA sequence: TGTGCCAGTAGTAGGGACAGGGTTGGAGATACGCAGTATTTT. Translated, it gives CASSRDRVGDTQYF. Complete variable domain (other parts from reference TRBV19 and TRBJ2-3): DGGITQSPKYLFRKEGQNVTLSCEQNLNHDAMYWYRQDPGQGLRLIYYSQIVNDFQKGDIAEGYSVSREKKESFPLTVTSAQKNPTAFYLCASSRDRVGDTQYFGPGTRLTVL.

The genes are TRBV18 and TRBJ1-2, with TRBD1 identical over 7 bases. The CDR3 is made up of 15 amino acids. V trimming: 6 bases; J trimming: 4 bases; junction bases outside the gene matches: 11. Germline V gene lookup returns CDR1 KGHSH and CDR2 LQKENI. CDR3 in DNA: TGTGCCAGCTCCCCAGACGACAGGGCCGCCTATGGCTACACCTTC. It codes for CASSPDDRAAYGYTF.